In this sample, the clone carrying this TCR beta chain turned up a few times. As yet, its antigen is unknown. The data were obtained in a study of Ad26.COV2.S vaccination and SARS-CoV-2 variants. Treatment denoted: roughly 20 received Ad26.COV2.S at low or high dose, single or two shots; roughly 5 received placebo; per-sample allocation not given. Specimens were obtained on day 63 following the first vaccine or placebo injection. The donor was a Boston adult aged 18-55 years. TCRdb's table, derived via immunoSEQ multiplex PCR, lists solely in-frame clones and lacks some. There are 350,000 to 600,000 clones in the sample; roughly nine tenths occur only once, and about 1.5% lies in the top ten. This CDR3 spans 13 amino acids. CDR1 is MDHEN and CDR2 is SYDVKM in the germline V gene. Trimming stripped 5 bases from V and 12 bases from J, with 17 bases between. Study-wide results and caveats: Reported findings describe substantial breadth in spike-specific CD8+ and CD4+ T cell responses following vaccination. TCR breadth and depth estimates may have understated total T cell responses.

The chain uses TRBV28 and TRBJ2-1, with TRBD2 as a possible D gene (5 bases). Sequenced here: peripheral blood, sampled in a trial of Ad26.COV2.S vaccine versus placebo. This TCR came from a person between 18 and 65 years old who received the Ad26.COV2.S COVID-19 vaccine or a placebo. The CDR3 region has the DNA TGTGCCAGCAGTACCCGAGGGCCCATCGGGCAGTTCTTC. This sequence encodes CASSTRGPIGQFF.